This TCR beta chain was captured by sequencing in a study of CD4 T cells in relation to SARS-CoV-2 and coronaviruses. About the study: PBMCs were cultured with antigen for roughly 10 days before TCR beta sequencing. The study's findings and limits: The cross-reactivity analysis covered only spike protein, not other viral proteins.

Generated by immunoSEQ multiplex PCR, the TCRdb table keeps only in-frame clones and is missing some. This sample has around 45,000 clones, with about four fifths found just once. Germline loops: CDR1 SGHVS, CDR2 FNYEAQ. The CDR3 has 15 amino acids. V was clipped by 6 bases and J by 9 bases; unmatched bases: 10. A remark on this clone: The antigen is undetermined.

This chain links TRBV7-6 with TRBJ2-1; 11 bases match TRBD2. This TCR came from an adult with COVID-19. Sequenced input: naive CD4+ T cells from PBMCs, cultured in vitro. The subset was: naive CD4+ T cells isolated by negative enrichment. The CDR3 sequence is CASRKTLAGEGEQFF. CDR3 bases: TGTGCCAGCAGGAAGACACTAGCGGGAGAAGGTGAGCAGTTCTTC.